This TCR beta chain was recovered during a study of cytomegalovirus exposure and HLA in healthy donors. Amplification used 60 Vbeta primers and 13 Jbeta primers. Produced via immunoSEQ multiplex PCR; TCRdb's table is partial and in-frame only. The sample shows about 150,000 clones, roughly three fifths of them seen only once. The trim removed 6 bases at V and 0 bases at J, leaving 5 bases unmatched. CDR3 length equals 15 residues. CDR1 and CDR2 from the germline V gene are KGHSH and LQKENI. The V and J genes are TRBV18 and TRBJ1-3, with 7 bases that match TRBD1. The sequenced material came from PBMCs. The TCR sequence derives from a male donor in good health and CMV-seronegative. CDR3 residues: CASSSGQSSGNTIYF. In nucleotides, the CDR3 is TGTGCCAGCTCCTCGGGACAGAGCTCTGGAAACACCATATATTTT.